This TCR beta chain is from a study of a mutant IDH1 vaccine in newly diagnosed glioma. TCRdb's copy holds only in-frame clones and misses some; the assay was immunoSEQ multiplex PCR. This repertoire shows around 50,000 clones, less than 65% found once; its top ten account for more than 4.5%. This clone was found once. Its antigen is undetermined. The time point: week 47, end of study. Mutant IDH1 20-mer peptide, at 300 ug, made up each vaccine dose, with topical imiquimod. This CDR3 spans 15 amino acids. Germline CDR1 and CDR2: LGHNA and YNFKEQ. V dropped 6 bases and J dropped 3 bases, with 14 bases sitting between them.

The receptor comes from a man aged 35 to 55 with glioma. Some clones in this sample may be carry-over from other donors' samples. The chain has TRBV4-2 and TRBJ2-2; D is uncertain. The starting material was peripheral blood mononuclear cells (PBMCs), obtained from a glioma patient whose treatment included an IDH1 peptide vaccine. As DNA, the CDR3 is TGTGCCAGCAGTCTTACGCATGGAGACACCGGGGAGCTGTTTTTT. Its translation: CASSLTHGDTGELFF.